This T cell receptor (beta chain) was captured in a study of identifying expanded T cells in peripheral blood. CDR3 length: 13 residues. The data were produced by immunoSEQ multiplex PCR, yet TCRdb's version contains in-frame clones alone and is incomplete. Of approximately 59,000 clones listed, about 92% are singletons. Findings and limits, study-wide: Differentially abundant clones: roughly 1.3 between replicates, 15 to 17 at roughly 15 days, more than 18 at four. Clone count variance between approximately two-week samples rose with total template count.

No infections or other immune events were documented during collection. This clone was counted only a few times. What it binds is not known. The origin of this receptor is a person aged 18 to 69 in good health. This chain uses TRBV21-1 with TRBJ1-3. TRBV21-1 is termed a pseudogene. The specimen sequenced was blood. In nucleotides, the CDR3 is TGTGCCAGCAGCAATACCCCAGGAAACACCATATATTTT. Translated: CASSNTPGNTIYF.